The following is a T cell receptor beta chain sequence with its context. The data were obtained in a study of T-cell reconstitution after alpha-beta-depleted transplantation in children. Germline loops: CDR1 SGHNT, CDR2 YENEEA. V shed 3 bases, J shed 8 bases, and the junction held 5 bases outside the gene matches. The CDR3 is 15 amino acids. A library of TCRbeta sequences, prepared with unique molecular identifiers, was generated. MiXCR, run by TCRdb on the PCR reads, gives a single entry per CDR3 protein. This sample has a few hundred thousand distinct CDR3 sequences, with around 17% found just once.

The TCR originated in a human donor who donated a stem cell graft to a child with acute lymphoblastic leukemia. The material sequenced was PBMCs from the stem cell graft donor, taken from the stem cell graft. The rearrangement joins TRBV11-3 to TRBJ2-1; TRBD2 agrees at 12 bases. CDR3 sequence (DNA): TGTGCCAGCAGCTTGAGCGGACTAGCGGGGTATGAGCAGTTCTTC. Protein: CASSLSGLAGYEQFF.